This T cell receptor beta chain was observed in a study of Ad26.COV2.S vaccination and SARS-CoV-2 variants. About the research overall: Recipients of Ad26.COV2.S got it intramuscularly, once or twice 56 days apart.

This clone has just one count. Its specificity is not known. This CDR3 spans 17 amino acids. The V gene lost 0 bases and the J gene lost 7 bases, with 19 bases spanning the gap. Germline-derived CDR1 and CDR2 are SGHTA and FQGNSA. Study-level findings and limits: Spike-specific TCR breadth was greater after Ad26.COV2.S than placebo.

Data came from immunoSEQ multiplex PCR; TCRdb stores just in-frame clones and leaves some out. Of about half a million clones in the sample, around 89% were seen once. Described treatment: about 20 received Ad26.COV2.S at low or high dose, single or two shots; roughly five received placebo; per-sample allocation not given. Samples were taken on day 63 after the first vaccine or placebo injection. Vaccination employed an Ad26 vector expressing the Wuhan-strain SARS-CoV-2 spike. Material: peripheral blood, obtained in a trial of Ad26.COV2.S vaccine versus placebo. V is TRBV7-2 and J is TRBJ1-5, with D perhaps matching TRBD1 (6 bases). This sequence was found in a person between 18 and 65 years old who received the Ad26.COV2.S COVID-19 vaccine or a placebo. The CDR3 is CASSLASTGGAGQPQHF. The CDR3 DNA follows: TGTGCCAGCAGCTTAGCGTCTACGGGGGGCGCGGGGCAGCCCCAGCATTTT.